This T cell receptor (beta chain) is drawn from a study of blood T cell repertoires in COVID-19. In the study overall: The analysed material was cDNA or gDNA that came from T cells, B-cell-depleted T cells, or PBMCs.

This CDR3 has 14 residues. Trimming at V came to 10 bases and at J to 2 bases, leaving 6 bases not matched to a gene. Germline V gene sequence: CDR1 LNHDA, CDR2 SQIVND (reference sequence). In the original analysis: How many nucleated cells were present was estimated from reference gene primer amplification. The data were produced by immunoSEQ multiplex PCR, yet TCRdb's version contains in-frame clones alone and is incomplete. V and J calls plus clone size are reproduced from that table; the DNA served to infer D and trimming. The sample lists around 150,000 clones; approximately 79% were seen once. This clone was seen a handful of times.

This chain uses TRBV19 with TRBJ1-3; 9 nucleotides match TRBD1. This receptor was taken from a woman older than 75 with acute or convalescent COVID-19. The sequencing input was peripheral blood. CDR3 sequence: CATKQGATGNTIYF. The CDR3 DNA follows: TGTGCCACCAAACAGGGGGCAACTGGAAACACCATATATTTT.